This T cell receptor (beta chain) was sequenced for a study of OX40 agonist ivuxolimab in advanced cancers. Clones were read by immunoSEQ multiplex PCR, and TCRdb kept only the in-frame ones, dropping some. The table has tens of thousands of clones, 84% seen once. Germline V CDR1 and CDR2: MNHNS, SASEGT. Trimming left V 8 bases short and J 7 bases short, with 15 bases between. The CDR3 has 13 residues. The J gene is TRBJ2-1, the V gene TRBV6-1; possibly TRBD2 for D (5 bases). Sequenced material: CD4+ or CD8+ T cells sorted from blood, taken in a trial of the OX40 agonist ivuxolimab. The sequence was collected from an adult with an advanced solid tumor such as melanoma, head and neck, liver or kidney cancer. The CDR3 DNA sequence: TGTGCCAGCGGGCCTTCCCCGGGGAATGAGCAGTTCTTC. Protein: CASGPSPGNEQFF.